The rows below give T cell receptor beta chains drawn from one sample of a study of blood T cell repertoires in COVID-19. This table comes from immunoSEQ multiplex PCR, and its TCRdb copy is limited to in-frame clones, with some not included. The sample consists of fewer than 250,000 clones, about 80% of them appearing once. Sequencing was carried out using peripheral blood. These TCRs come from a woman between 40 and 50 years old with active or convalescent COVID-19. CDR3s include the opening cysteine and the closing phenylalanine or tryptophan. Each record gives: V gene, D gene, J gene, clone size, CDR3 protein, CDR3 DNA. A D gene is named only where the DNA matches it firmly. Size tells how often a clone was seen (once, few, many) or the class of an expanded clone, and some rows leave it out.

TRBV28	TRBD1	TRBJ1-4	.	CASSFSIEPGQGGEATNEKLFF	TGTGCCAGCAGTTTTTCAATAGAACCGGGACAGGGGGGGGAGGCAACTAATGAAAAACTGTTTTTT
TRBV7-9	TRBD1	TRBJ2-5	few	CASRARQGAKETQYF	TGTGCCAGCAGAGCGAGACAGGGGGCGAAAGAGACCCAGTACTTC
TRBV7-6	.	TRBJ1-4	many	CASSFVRGREKLFF	TGTGCCAGCAGCTTTGTCAGGGGCAGGGAAAAACTGTTTTTT
TRBV5-1	TRBD2	TRBJ2-5	.	CASSTGGAGETQYF	TGCGCCAGCAGCACGGGGGGAGCAGGAGAGACCCAGTACTTC
TRBV6-5	TRBD1	TRBJ1-3	once	CASSYSGQGLGNTIYF	TGTGCCAGCAGTTACTCGGGACAGGGGTTGGGAAACACCATATATTTT
TRBV5-1	.	TRBJ2-3	.	CASSPLSVADTQYF	TGCGCCAGCAGCCCGCTTAGCGTGGCAGATACGCAGTATTTT
TRBV30	.	TRBJ1-2	.	CAWSVGTGATF	.
TRBV5-1	TRBD2	TRBJ2-1	.	CASSLLAGRGNEQFF	TGCGCCAGCAGCCTGTTAGCGGGAAGGGGCAATGAGCAGTTCTTC
TRBV27	.	TRBJ1-1	.	CASSLSTPLWANTEAFF	TGTGCCAGCAGTTTATCGACCCCGCTGTGGGCGAACACTGAAGCTTTCTTT
TRBV7-2	TRBD1	TRBJ1-2	.	CASSSPGTGDNGYTF	TGTGCCAGCAGCTCTCCCGGGACAGGGGATAATGGCTACACCTTC
TRBV19	TRBD1	TRBJ2-1	.	CASRVRAGGDEQFF	TGTGCCAGTAGAGTGAGGGCAGGGGGAGATGAGCAGTTCTTC
TRBV27	.	TRBJ2-1	.	CASSLTGVANEQFF	TGTGCCAGCAGTTTAACAGGTGTAGCCAATGAGCAGTTCTTC
TRBV24-1	TRBD1	TRBJ2-2	.	CATSDRTGRGFAGELFF	TGTGCCACCAGTGACAGGACCGGCAGGGGGTTTGCCGGGGAGCTGTTTTTT
TRBV2	.	TRBJ1-4	few	CASSDIRSTNEKLFF	TGTGCCAGCAGTGACATCAGGTCAACTAATGAAAAACTGTTTTTT
TRBV24-1	TRBD2	TRBJ2-3	once	CATSDATGLAGGADTQYF	TGTGCCACCAGTGACGCAACGGGACTAGCGGGAGGTGCAGATACGCAGTATTTT
TRBV6-6	TRBD1	TRBJ1-5	.	CASSPGTASYSNQPQHF	TGTGCCAGCAGTCCCGGGACAGCAAGTTATAGCAATCAGCCCCAGCATTTT
TRBV11-2	.	TRBJ2-5	once	CASSLDAGGTQYF	TGTGCCAGCAGCTTAGATGCCGGAGGGACCCAGTACTTC
TRBV29-1	.	TRBJ1-2	.	CSVGGNHYGYTF	TGCAGCGTAGGGGGAAACCACTATGGCTACACCTTC
TRBV24-1	TRBD1	TRBJ2-7	once	CATSDGGQGAGEQYF	TGTGCCACCAGTGATGGGGGACAGGGGGCCGGCGAGCAGTACTTC
TRBV10-2	.	TRBJ1-6	.	CASSATGSGNSYNSPLHF	TGCGCCAGCTCCGCCACAGGGTCGGGGAACTCCTATAATTCACCCCTCCACTTT
TRBV12-3/TRBV12-4	.	TRBJ2-5	.	CASSLGGPETQYF	TGTGCCAGCAGTTTGGGGGGGCCAGAGACCCAGTACTTC
TRBV28	.	TRBJ1-2	.	CASSFTGKYGYTF	TGTGCCAGCAGTTTTACGGGAAAATATGGCTACACCTTC
TRBV18	.	TRBJ2-5	few	CASSPPGPGGLQETQYF	TGTGCCAGCTCACCACCTGGGCCAGGGGGACTCCAAGAGACCCAGTACTTC
TRBV30	.	TRBJ1-1	.	CAWSAPGTEAFF	TGTGCCTGGAGTGCCCCCGGGACTGAAGCTTTCTTT
TRBV30	.	TRBJ2-7	once	CAWSVSGVVQYF	TGTGCCTGGAGTGTCTCCGGGGTTGTGCAGTACTTC
TRBV19	.	TRBJ2-5	.	CASSIMVWGEEETQYF	TGTGCCAGTAGTATAATGGTTTGGGGAGAGGAAGAGACCCAGTACTTC
TRBV6-5	.	TRBJ1-1	.	CASSYRTGNTEAFF	TGTGCCAGCAGTTACCGTACAGGGAACACTGAAGCTTTCTTT
TRBV27	TRBD2	TRBJ2-1	.	CASSLLAGAYNEQFF	TGTGCCAGCAGTTTATTAGCGGGAGCCTACAATGAGCAGTTCTTC
TRBV5-1	TRBD1	TRBJ1-4	.	CASSSSQGAREKLFF	TGCGCCAGCAGCTCATCCCAGGGGGCGCGGGAAAAACTGTTTTTT
TRBV3-1/TRBV3-2	.	TRBJ1-6	few	CASSQVNSSPLHF	TGTGCCAGCAGCCAAGTTAACTCTTCACCCCTCCACTTT
TRBV6-6	TRBD2	TRBJ2-7	.	CASEGGSSYEQYF	TGTGCCAGCGAAGGCGGGAGCTCCTACGAGCAGTACTTC
TRBV10-2	.	TRBJ1-5	.	CASSDPSRPQHF	TGCGCCAGCAGTGACCCCTCGCGGCCCCAGCATTTT
TRBV28	TRBD2	TRBJ2-3	few	CASSLTGLAGGPPSDTQYF	TGTGCCAGCAGTTTAACCGGACTAGCGGGGGGGCCTCCCTCCGATACGCAGTATTTT